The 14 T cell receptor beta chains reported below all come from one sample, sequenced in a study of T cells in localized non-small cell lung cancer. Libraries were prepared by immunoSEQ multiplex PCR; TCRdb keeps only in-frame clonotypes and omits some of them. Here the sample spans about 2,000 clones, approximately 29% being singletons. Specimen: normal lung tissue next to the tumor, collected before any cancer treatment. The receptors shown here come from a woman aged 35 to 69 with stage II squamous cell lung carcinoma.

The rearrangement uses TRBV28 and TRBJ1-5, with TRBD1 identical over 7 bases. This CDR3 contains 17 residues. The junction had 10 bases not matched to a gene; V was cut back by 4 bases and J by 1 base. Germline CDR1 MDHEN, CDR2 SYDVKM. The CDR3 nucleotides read TGTGCCAGCAGTTCCCCCGCATCGACAGGGAGCAATCAGCCCCAGCATTTT. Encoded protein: CASSSPASTGSNQPQHF.

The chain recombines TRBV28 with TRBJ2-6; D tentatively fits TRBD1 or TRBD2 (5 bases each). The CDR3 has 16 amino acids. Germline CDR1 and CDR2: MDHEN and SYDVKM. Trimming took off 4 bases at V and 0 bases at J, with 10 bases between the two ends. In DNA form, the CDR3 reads TGTGCCAGCAGTTCCCCGGGACGCTCTGGGGCCAACGTCCTGACTTTC. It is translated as CASSSPGRSGANVLTF.

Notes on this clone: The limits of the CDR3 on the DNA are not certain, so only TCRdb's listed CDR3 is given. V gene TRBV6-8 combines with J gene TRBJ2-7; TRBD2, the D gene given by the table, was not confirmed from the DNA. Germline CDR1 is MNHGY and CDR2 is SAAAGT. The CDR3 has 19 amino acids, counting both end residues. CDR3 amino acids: CASSFGAGTRGVRGYEQYF.

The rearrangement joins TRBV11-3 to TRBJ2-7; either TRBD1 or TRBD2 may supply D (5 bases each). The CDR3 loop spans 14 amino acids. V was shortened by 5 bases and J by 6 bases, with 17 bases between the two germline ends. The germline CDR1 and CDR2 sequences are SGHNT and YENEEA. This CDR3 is CASSPGPGTSEQYF. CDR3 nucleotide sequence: TGTGCCAGCAGCCCGGGGCCGGGAACAAGCGAGCAGTACTTC.

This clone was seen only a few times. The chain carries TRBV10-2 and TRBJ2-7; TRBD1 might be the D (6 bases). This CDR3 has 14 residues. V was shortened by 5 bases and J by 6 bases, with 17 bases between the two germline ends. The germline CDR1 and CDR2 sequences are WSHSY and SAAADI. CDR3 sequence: CASSLSGQGGEQYF. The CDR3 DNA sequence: TGCGCCAGCAGTCTTTCAGGGCAAGGGGGCGAGCAGTACTTC.

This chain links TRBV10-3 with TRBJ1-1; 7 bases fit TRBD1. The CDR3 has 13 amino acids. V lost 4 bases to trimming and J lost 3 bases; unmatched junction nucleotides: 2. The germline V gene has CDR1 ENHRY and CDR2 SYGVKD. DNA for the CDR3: TGTGCCATCAGTGGACAGGGCTACACTGAAGCTTTCTTT. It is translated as CAISGQGYTEAFF.

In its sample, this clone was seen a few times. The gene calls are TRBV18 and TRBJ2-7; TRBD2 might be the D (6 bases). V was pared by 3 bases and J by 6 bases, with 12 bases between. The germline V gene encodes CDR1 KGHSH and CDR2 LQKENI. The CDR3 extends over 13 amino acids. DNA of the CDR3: TGTGCCAGCTCACCGCGGGGTCCGGGCGAGCAGTACTTC. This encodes CASSPRGPGEQYF. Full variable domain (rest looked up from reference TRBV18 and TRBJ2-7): NAGVMQNPRHLVRRRGQEARLRCSPMKGHSHVYWYRQLPEEGLKFMVYLQKENIIDESGMPKERFSAEFPKEGPSILRIQQVVRGDSAAYFCASSPRGPGEQYFGPGTRLTVT.

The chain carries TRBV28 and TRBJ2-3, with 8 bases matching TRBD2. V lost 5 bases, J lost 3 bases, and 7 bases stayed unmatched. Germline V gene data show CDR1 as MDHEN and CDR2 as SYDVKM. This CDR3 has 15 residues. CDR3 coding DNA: TGTGCCAGCAGTCTCCTGACGGGAGGGACAGATACGCAGTATTTT. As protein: CASSLLTGGTDTQYF.

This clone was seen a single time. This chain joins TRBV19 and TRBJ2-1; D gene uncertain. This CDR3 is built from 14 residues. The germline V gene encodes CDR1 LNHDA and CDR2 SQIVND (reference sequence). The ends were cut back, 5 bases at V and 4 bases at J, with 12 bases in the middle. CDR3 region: CASSPLSSYNEQFF. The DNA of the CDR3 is TGTGCCAGTAGTCCTTTGAGCTCTTACAATGAGCAGTTCTTC.

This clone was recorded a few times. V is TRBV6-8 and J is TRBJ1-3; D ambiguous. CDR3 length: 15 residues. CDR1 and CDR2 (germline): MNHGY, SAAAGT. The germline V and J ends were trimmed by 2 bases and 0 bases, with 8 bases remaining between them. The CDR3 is CASSYSLGSGNTIYF. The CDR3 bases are TGTGCCAGCAGTTACAGCCTAGGCTCTGGAAACACCATATATTTT.

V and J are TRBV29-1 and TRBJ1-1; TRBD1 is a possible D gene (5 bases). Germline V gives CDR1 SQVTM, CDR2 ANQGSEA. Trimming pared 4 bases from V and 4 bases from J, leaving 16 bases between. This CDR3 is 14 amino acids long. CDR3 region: CSVVEGRLSTEAFF. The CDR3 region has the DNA TGCAGCGTTGTCGAGGGGAGGTTAAGCACTGAAGCTTTCTTT.

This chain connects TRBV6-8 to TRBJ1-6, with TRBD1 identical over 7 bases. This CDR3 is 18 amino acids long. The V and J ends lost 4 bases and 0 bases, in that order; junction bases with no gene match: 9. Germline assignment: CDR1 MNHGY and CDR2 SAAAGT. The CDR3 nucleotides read TGTGCCAGCAGTTTCGACAGGGCCATGAGCTCCTATAATTCACCCCTCCACTTT. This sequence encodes CASSFDRAMSSYNSPLHF.

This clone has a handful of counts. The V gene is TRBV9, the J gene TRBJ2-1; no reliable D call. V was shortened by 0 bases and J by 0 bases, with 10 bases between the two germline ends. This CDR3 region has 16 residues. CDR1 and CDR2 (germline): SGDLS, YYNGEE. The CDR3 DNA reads TGTGCCAGCAGCGTAGAAGGATTGAGCTCCTACAATGAGCAGTTCTTC. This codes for CASSVEGLSSYNEQFF.

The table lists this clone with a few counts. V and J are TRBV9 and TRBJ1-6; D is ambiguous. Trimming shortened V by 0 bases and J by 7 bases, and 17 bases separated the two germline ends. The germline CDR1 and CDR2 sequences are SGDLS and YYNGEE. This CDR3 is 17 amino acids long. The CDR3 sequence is CASSVAQRAVGNSPLHF. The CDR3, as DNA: TGTGCCAGCAGCGTAGCCCAGCGTGCGGTCGGGAATTCACCCCTCCACTTT.